This entry concerns a single T cell receptor (beta chain). Its antigen is still unknown. These data are taken from a study of PD-L1 blockade in urothelial cancer. Across the whole study: The median number of T cells present in blood samples was 140,000 to 150,000. General study points: By 3 weeks, tumor-associated blood clones had expanded more in durable-benefit patients.

Noted time point: peripheral blood 6 weeks after treatment start. The study collected 1 to 8 samples per patient, pretreatment and on-treatment. In germline, CDR1 is KGHSH, CDR2 LQKENI. The J segment lost 5 bases and the V segment lost 0 bases, leaving 6 bases of the junction unmatched. CDR3 size: 15 residues. Clones were sequenced by immunoSEQ multiplex PCR, and TCRdb holds only the in-frame ones, with some missing. The sample includes roughly 110,000 clones, approximately 90% of them seen just once. This sequence was found in a man aged 55 to 70 with urothelial cancer. The V and J genes are TRBV18 and TRBJ2-5; 7 bases fit TRBD1. Sequences were derived from PBMCs, sampled around atezolizumab (anti-PD-L1) treatment. CDR3 residues: CASSPPGQPVETQYF. CDR3 in DNA: TGTGCCAGCTCACCACCGGGACAGCCCGTGGAGACCCAGTACTTC.